These 28 T cell receptor beta chains originate from one sample sequenced in a study of CD8 T cells in ankylosing spondylitis listed by TCRdb under 2017. Preparation of the library involved 5' RACE. The listed sequencing device is Illumina HiSeq 2500. TCRdb reanalyzed the raw reads on its own, using fastp at Q25 for trimming and MiXCR for clone calling, and kept in-frame beta chains. Every CDR3 protein is listed once, alongside the most common genes and DNA of its rows. Here the sample has approximately 300,000 distinct CDR3 sequences; around 8% occur a single time. The ten largest clones take up 13% to 15% of the sample. Overall results and qualifications from the work: Blood from ankylosing spondylitis patients appeared to be characterized by a TCR beta motif made up of several highly homologous amino acid variants.

Antigens of these TCRs are unknown. The sequenced sample was blood, either unsorted or a sorted T cell fraction (not recorded which). The receptor source for this set is a male donor with ankylosing spondylitis.

This clonotype was found a few times. This chain links TRBV4-3 with TRBJ1-2; 8 nucleotides line up with TRBD1. The CDR3 has 15 amino acids. The V gene end was trimmed by 1 base and the J gene end by 7 bases; junction bases not matched to a gene: 8. The germline V gene has CDR1 LGHNA and CDR2 YSLEER. The CDR3 sequence: CASSQVHRGTGGYTF. CDR3 sequence (DNA): TGCGCCAGCAGCCAAGTGCACAGGGGGACCGGTGGCTACACCTTC.

At least ten counts were recorded for this clonotype. This chain joins TRBV20-1 and TRBJ2-5, with 7 bases fitting TRBD1. The trim removed 6 bases at V and 5 bases at J, leaving 9 bases unmatched. CDR3 length equals 13 residues. Germline-derived CDR1 and CDR2 are DFQATT and SNEGSKA (reference sequence). CDR3 DNA: TGCAGTGCCCGACAGGGATTCATCGAGACCCAGTACTTC. Translated: CSARQGFIETQYF.

This clonotype came up a few times. The CDR3 loop is CASSWSVNSPLHF. Written as DNA, the CDR3 is TGTGCCAGCAGCTGGTCCGTAAATTCACCCCTCCACTTT. This sequence joins TRBV5-6 and TRBJ1-6; no clear D gene. With 3 bases removed from V and 7 bases from J, the gap between germline ends came to 8 bases. Germline loops: CDR1 SGHDT, CDR2 YYEEEE. The CDR3 runs 13 residues.

The V gene is TRBV18, the J gene TRBJ1-1; D is perhaps TRBD1 (6 bases). Trimming left V 2 bases short and J 6 bases short, with 19 bases between. This CDR3 has 16 residues. Germline assignment: CDR1 KGHSH and CDR2 LQKENI. CDR3 nucleotide sequence: TGTGCCAGCTCACCAGATTTACGGGGCGCAGGGGCTGAAGCTTTCTTT. It specifies CASSPDLRGAGAEAFF.

This clonotype came up a few times. V usage is TRBV28 and J usage is TRBJ2-7; 8 nucleotides align to TRBD1. The germline CDR1 and CDR2 sequences are MDHEN and SYDVKM. The V gene end was trimmed by 4 bases and the J gene end by 2 bases; junction bases not matched to a gene: 4. The CDR3 is 14 residues long. CDR3: CASSSPGQAYEQYF. The CDR3 coding sequence is TGTGCCAGCAGTTCGCCGGGACAGGCCTACGAGCAGTACTTC.

The chain uses TRBV3-1 and TRBJ2-3; no clear D gene. V was clipped by 1 base and J by 5 bases, with 13 bases between them. CDR3 length: 15 residues. CDR1 is LGHDT and CDR2 is YNNKEL in the germline V gene (reference sequence). Here the CDR3 DNA reads TGTGCCAGCAGCCAAGTCGGTATTTCGGGAGATACGCAGTATTTT. Protein sequence: CASSQVGISGDTQYF.

The table lists this clonotype with a few counts. The chain couples TRBV10-3 to TRBJ1-1; no reliable D call. Trimming took 3 bases from V and 4 from J, leaving 6 bases between them. This CDR3 is 12 amino acids long. Germline CDR1 ENHRY, CDR2 SYGVKD. The CDR3 DNA reads TGTGCCATCAGTGATACGGGCACTGAAGCTTTCTTT. It specifies CAISDTGTEAFF.

This chain links TRBV28 with TRBJ2-3; 11 nucleotides match TRBD2. V trimming: 0 bases; J trimming: 5 bases; junction bases outside the gene matches: 7. This CDR3 has 17 residues. Germline assignment: CDR1 MDHEN and CDR2 SYDVKM. CDR3 coding DNA: TGTGCCAGCAGTTTATGGGGACTAGCGGTGGGGGGAGATACGCAGTATTTT. Translation: CASSLWGLAVGGDTQYF.

The table lists this clonotype with many counts. The chain recombines TRBV6-5 with TRBJ2-1; 13 bases map to TRBD2. Germline assignment: CDR1 MNHEY and CDR2 SVGAGI. This CDR3 contains 15 residues. Germline trimming cut 4 bases from V and 8 bases from J; bases unmatched to any gene: 5. CDR3: CASSSGTSGIDEQFF. The CDR3 nucleotides are TGTGCCAGCAGTTCCGGGACTAGCGGGATCGATGAGCAGTTCTTC.

The rearrangement links TRBV5-1 to TRBJ2-3, with D hard to call. This CDR3 region has 15 residues. The germline V and J ends were trimmed by 0 bases and 0 bases, with 8 bases remaining between them. CDR1 and CDR2 from the germline V gene are SGHRS and YFSETQ. The CDR3 region is CASSLVPLSTDTQYF. The CDR3 nucleotides are TGCGCCAGCAGCTTGGTTCCGCTTAGCACAGATACGCAGTATTTT.

This clonotype came up a few times. The CDR3 is CASSHPLGGLLRPDTETQYF. CDR3 DNA sequence: TGTGCCAGCAGCCATCCCCTAGGGGGCCTACTTCGCCCCGACACAGAGACCCAGTACTTC. This chain links TRBV3-1 with TRBJ2-5; TRBD1 matches 7 bases. Germline V gene lookup returns CDR1 LGHDT and CDR2 YNNKEL (reference sequence). The CDR3 totals 20 residues. J lost 4 bases, V lost 3 bases, and 23 bases had no gene match.

This chain links TRBV6-5 with TRBJ1-2; D is unclear. The length of the CDR3 is 13 residues. V gave up 2 bases and J gave up 4 bases, with 8 bases separating them. Germline-derived CDR1 and CDR2 are MNHEY and SVGAGI. The chain's CDR3 is CASSYDGSYGYTF. CDR3 nucleotide sequence: TGTGCCAGCAGTTACGACGGGAGCTATGGCTACACCTTC.

CDR3 nucleotides: TGTGCCAGCAGCCAAGTAGTGGGGGCTTTAGAGACCCAGTACTTC. Its protein is CASSQVVGALETQYF. The chain has TRBV3-1 and TRBJ2-5; D might be TRBD1 (6 bases). This CDR3 comprises 15 residues. V lost 1 base to trimming and J lost 4 bases, with 13 bases between them. CDR1 and CDR2 (germline): LGHDT, YNNKEL (reference sequence).

This clonotype was detected only a few times. This chain's CDR3 is CASSPLGPEETQYF. DNA of the CDR3: TGTGCCAGCAGCCCCCTAGGGCCTGAAGAGACCCAGTACTTC. The chain joins TRBV5-6 to TRBJ2-5; D unresolved. Trimming took off 4 bases at V and 3 bases at J, with 13 bases between the two ends. This CDR3 is 14 amino acids long. The germline V gene has CDR1 SGHDT and CDR2 YYEEEE.

This clonotype was seen ten or more times. The chain has TRBV6-2 or TRBV6-3 and TRBJ1-1, with no clear D. The CDR3 spans 12 residues. The ends were cut back, 1 base at V and 7 bases at J, with 7 bases in the middle. Germline loops: CDR1 MNHEY, CDR2 SVGEGT. CDR3 protein: CASSYWVDEAFF. The CDR3 DNA follows: TGTGCCAGCAGTTACTGGGTAGATGAAGCTTTCTTT.

This clonotype appeared many times. Written as DNA, the CDR3 is TGTGCCAGCAGGGCCGAACCGGGACTAGAGACTGAGCAGTTCTTC. This encodes CASRAEPGLETEQFF. This chain links TRBV7-2 with TRBJ2-1, with 8 positions matching TRBD2. CDR1 and CDR2 (germline): SGHTA, FQGNSA. J was trimmed by 9 bases and V by 6 bases; bases with no gene match: 13. CDR3 size: 15 residues.

This clonotype was observed a handful of times. The chain employs TRBV12-3 or TRBV12-4 and TRBJ2-1, with TRBD2 matching over 9 bases. J lost 3 bases, V lost 2 bases, and 17 bases had no gene match. This CDR3 is 20 amino acids long. CDR3 sequence (DNA): TGTGCCAGCAGTTTAAAGATTGGACTAGCGCCTCCAGTAAGCTACAATGAGCAGTTCTTC. Amino acid sequence: CASSLKIGLAPPVSYNEQFF.

The chain uses TRBV18 and TRBJ2-3; the D is unclear. With 3 bases removed from V and 6 bases from J, the gap between germline ends came to 10 bases. Germline CDR1 reads KGHSH; CDR2 reads LQKENI. The CDR3 loop spans 13 amino acids. Here the CDR3 reads CASSPLQADTQYF. In DNA form, the CDR3 reads TGTGCCAGCTCACCGCTTCAGGCCGATACGCAGTATTTT.

This clonotype has a handful of counts. This chain connects TRBV2 to TRBJ2-2; tentative D call: TRBD1 (5 bases). Germline V lookup: CDR1 SNHLY, CDR2 FYNNEI. The CDR3 has 16 residues. V lost 4 bases and J lost 5, with 17 bases in between. The CDR3 sequence: CASSGPKQAWTGELFF. In DNA, the CDR3 is TGTGCCAGCAGTGGGCCAAAACAGGCCTGGACCGGGGAGCTGTTTTTT.

In this sample, this clonotype turned up many times. CDR3 loop: CSAWWDNYGYTF. The DNA for the CDR3 is TGCAGCGCCTGGTGGGATAACTATGGCTACACCTTC. The V and J genes are TRBV29-1 and TRBJ1-2; D is unresolved. Between the trimmed V and J ends, which lost 7 bases and 1 base, there was a span of 10 bases. CDR1 is SQVTM, CDR2 ANQGSEA, per germline. CDR3 length: 12 amino acids.

V and J are TRBV6-2 or TRBV6-3 and TRBJ2-4; D gene ambiguous. This CDR3 has 13 amino acids. In germline, CDR1 is MNHEY, CDR2 SVGEGT. V was clipped by 2 bases and J by 5 bases, with 7 bases between them. The CDR3 is CASSYDFENIQYF. The CDR3 DNA reads as TGTGCCAGCAGTTACGACTTCGAAAACATTCAGTACTTC.

This clonotype has more than one count but fewer than ten. The chain employs TRBV21-1 and TRBJ2-7; the table assigns TRBD1, which was not confirmed against the DNA. TRBV21-1 is a recognized pseudogene. The CDR3 has 17 amino acids. The CDR3 sequence: CASSKALRTGFYYEQYF. CDR3 DNA sequence: TGTGCCAGCAGCAAAGCGCTCAGGACAGGGTTCTACTACGAGCAGTACTTC.

This clonotype was seen a few times. The chain is built from TRBV28 and TRBJ2-1; D is uncertain. The CDR3 length is 15 residues. CDR1 is MDHEN, CDR2 SYDVKM, per germline. The V gene lost 4 bases and the J gene lost 9 bases, with 19 bases spanning the gap. CDR3 DNA: TGTGCCAGCAGTTCGGGCGTTACTACGTGGGGTGAGCAGTTCTTC. Amino acid sequence: CASSSGVTTWGEQFF.

This clonotype was recorded a few times. The chain couples TRBV11-2 to TRBJ1-1; TRBD1 matches at 7 bases. V was clipped by 3 bases and J by 6 bases; unmatched bases: 19. The CDR3 totals 18 residues. Per germline, CDR1 SGHAT and CDR2 FQNNGV. The CDR3 loop is CASSFQQGNRRPGAEAFF. The DNA of the CDR3 is TGTGCCAGCAGCTTTCAACAGGGGAATAGGAGACCAGGGGCTGAAGCTTTCTTT.

This clonotype was found a few times. The chain carries TRBV28 and TRBJ1-1; possible D gene TRBD1, 5 bases. V was pared by 6 bases and J by 1 base, with 21 bases between. Germline loops: CDR1 MDHEN, CDR2 SYDVKM. The CDR3 spans 17 residues. The CDR3 region has the DNA TGTGCCAGCAGCCTTATACTCGGGGGTCTCCGGAACACTGAAGCTTTCTTT. As protein: CASSLILGGLRNTEAFF. Full variable domain (outside the CDR3, taken from reference TRBV28 and TRBJ1-1): DVKVTQSSRYLVKRTGEKVFLECVQDMDHENMFWYRQDPGLGLRLIYFSYDVKMKEKGDIPEGYSVSREKKERFSLILESASTNQTSMYLCASSLILGGLRNTEAFFGQGTRLTVV.

This clonotype was seen only a few times. The chain is built from TRBV2 and TRBJ2-5, with TRBD2 as a possible D gene (6 bases). Germline V gives CDR1 SNHLY, CDR2 FYNNEI. Trimming removed 3 bases at V and 0 bases at J, with 14 bases between. The CDR3 covers 16 residues. Here the CDR3 DNA reads TGTGCCAGCAGTGAGTGGGGTAGCGGAGACCAAGAGACCCAGTACTTC. It is translated as CASSEWGSGDQETQYF.

V usage is TRBV5-1 and J usage is TRBJ2-3; perhaps TRBD1 as D (7 bases). This CDR3 is 15 amino acids long. The germline V gene has CDR1 SGHRS and CDR2 YFSETQ. V dropped 3 bases and J dropped 4 bases, with 15 bases sitting between them. CDR3 loop: CASSSIQGGADTQYF. The CDR3 DNA is TGCGCCAGCAGCTCTATTCAGGGGGGAGCAGATACGCAGTATTTT.

This clonotype was seen only a few times. V is TRBV25-1 and J is TRBJ1-2, with 7 positions matching TRBD1. J gave up 4 bases and V 0 bases, and 5 bases lay outside the gene matches. CDR1 and CDR2 (germline): MGHDK, SYGVNS. The CDR3 runs to 15 residues. The CDR3 region is CASSEYQGGGYGYTF. The CDR3 DNA is TGTGCCAGCAGTGAATATCAGGGGGGGGGCTATGGCTACACCTTC.